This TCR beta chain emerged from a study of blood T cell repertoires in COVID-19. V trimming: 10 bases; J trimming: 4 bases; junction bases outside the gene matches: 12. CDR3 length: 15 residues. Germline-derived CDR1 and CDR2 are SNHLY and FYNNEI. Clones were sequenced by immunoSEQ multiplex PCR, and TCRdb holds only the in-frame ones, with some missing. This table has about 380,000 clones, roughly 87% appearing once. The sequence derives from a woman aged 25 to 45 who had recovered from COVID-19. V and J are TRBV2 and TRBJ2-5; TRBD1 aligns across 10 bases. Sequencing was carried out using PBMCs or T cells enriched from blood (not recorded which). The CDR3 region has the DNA TGTGCCAACTCTCGTCTGGACAGGGGGGGAGAGACCCAGTACTTC. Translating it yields CANSRLDRGGETQYF.